The 19 T cell receptor beta chains listed next were all sequenced from one sample in a study of blood T cell repertoires in COVID-19. Only in-frame clones appear in the TCRdb table, and some are missing; sequencing was by immunoSEQ multiplex PCR. The data contain 130,000 or so clones, 87% of them singletons. The specimen sequenced was peripheral blood. The receptors come from a man between 50 and 59 years old with active COVID-19.

V gene TRBV16 combines with J gene TRBJ2-6; unclear D gene. Trimming cost V 0 bases and J 4 bases, with 7 bases left between them. The length of the CDR3 is 15 residues. CDR1 is KGHSY, CDR2 FQNENV, per germline. The CDR3 is CASSQSWAGANVLTF. The CDR3 bases are TGTGCCAGCAGCCAATCGTGGGCCGGGGCCAACGTCCTGACTTTC.

This chain links TRBV7-2 with TRBJ2-1, with 13 bases aligning to TRBD2. The CDR3 length is 15 residues. Germline trimming cut 5 bases from V and 8 bases from J; bases unmatched to any gene: 6. Germline V gives CDR1 SGHTA, CDR2 FQGNSA. The CDR3 sequence is CASSVTSGGAYEQFF. For the CDR3, the DNA is TGTGCCAGCAGCGTCACTAGCGGGGGGGCCTATGAGCAGTTCTTC.

The chain links TRBV18 to TRBJ1-5; the match to TRBD1 covers 10 bases. J lost 0 bases, V lost 2 bases, and 4 bases had no gene match. CDR3 length: 17 residues. Germline V CDR1 and CDR2: KGHSH, LQKENI. As DNA, the CDR3 is TGTGCCAGCTCACCAGGACAGGGGGGAAATAGCAATCAGCCCCAGCATTTT. Its translation is CASSPGQGGNSNQPQHF.

V gene TRBV30 combines with J gene TRBJ1-5; tentatively, D is TRBD1 (6 bases). Germline V gives CDR1 GTSNPN, CDR2 SVGIG (reference sequence). The CDR3 loop spans 13 amino acids. V was cut by 2 bases and J by 6 bases, with 11 bases left in between. The CDR3 sequence: CAWSPTGTQPQHF. The CDR3 nucleotides read TGTGCCTGGAGTCCAACAGGGACTCAGCCCCAGCATTTT.

The genes are TRBV4-1 and TRBJ1-4; TRBD1 aligns across 10 bases. Looked up from germline, CDR1 is MGHRA and CDR2 is YSYEKL. V lost 3 bases and J lost 5; bases outside the gene matches: 6. The CDR3 totals 16 residues. CDR3 DNA sequence: TGCGCCAGCAGCCAGGACCCGGGACAGGGGAATGAAAAACTGTTTTTT. Translating it yields CASSQDPGQGNEKLFF.

The chain employs TRBV18 and TRBJ1-4, with 8 nucleotides matching TRBD1. J was trimmed by 4 bases and V by 3 bases; bases with no gene match: 4. CDR1 KGHSH and CDR2 LQKENI come from the germline V gene. The CDR3 sequence is 15 residues long. The CDR3 DNA reads TGTGCCAGCTCACCCAGCACAGGGGGTAATGAAAAACTGTTTTTT. It codes for CASSPSTGGNEKLFF.

V gene TRBV7-2 combines with J gene TRBJ2-7, with TRBD2 matching 9 bases. The J segment lost 2 bases and the V segment lost 0 bases, leaving 5 bases of the junction unmatched. The CDR3 spans 16 residues. CDR1 is SGHTA and CDR2 is FQGNSA in the germline V gene. CDR3 in amino acids: CASSLASSSGAYEQYF. As DNA, the CDR3 is TGTGCCAGCAGCTTAGCCTCGTCTAGCGGGGCCTACGAGCAGTACTTC.

The genes are TRBV10-3 and TRBJ2-2; TRBD1 is a possible D gene (5 bases). Germline V lookup: CDR1 ENHRY, CDR2 SYGVKD. The CDR3 covers 16 residues. V lost 10 bases and J 5 bases, leaving 23 bases between the germline ends. The CDR3 coding sequence is TGTGCCACCCAGGGTAGGGTGGGAAAATTGACCGGGGAGCTGTTTTTT. It specifies CATQGRVGKLTGELFF.

The rearrangement joins TRBV7-2 to TRBJ1-6; TRBD1 is a possible D gene (5 bases). The CDR3 sequence is 16 residues long. Trimming took off 5 bases at V and 7 bases at J, with 18 bases between the two ends. In germline, CDR1 is SGHTA, CDR2 FQGNSA. The CDR3, as DNA: TGTGCCAGCAGCCCATCCTCGGGGGGAGCAAATTCACCCCTCCACTTT. Translating gives CASSPSSGGANSPLHF.

This rearrangement joins TRBV19 to TRBJ2-7; no clear D gene. Germline V gives CDR1 LNHDA, CDR2 SQIVND (reference sequence). The CDR3 is 13 residues long. V was shortened by 3 bases and J by 7 bases, with 13 bases between the two germline ends. The CDR3 loop is CASSISQIREQYF. CDR3 DNA sequence: TGTGCCAGTAGTATTTCCCAGATACGAGAGCAGTACTTC. Full variable domain (missing parts from reference TRBV19 and TRBJ2-7): DGGITQSPKYLFRKEGQNVTLSCEQNLNHDAMYWYRQDPGQGLRLIYYSQIVNDFQKGDIAEGYSVSREKKESFPLTVTSAQKNPTAFYLCASSISQIREQYFGPGTRLTVT.

This chain links TRBV28 with TRBJ2-7; 11 bases match TRBD2. The CDR3 totals 15 residues. CDR1 and CDR2 (germline): MDHEN, SYDVKM. J lost 4 bases, V lost 6 bases, and 8 bases had no gene match. As DNA, the CDR3 is TGTGCCAGCAGCCTAACTAGCGGGGGCCAATACGAGCAGTACTTC. It yields the protein CASSLTSGGQYEQYF.

The chain carries TRBV12-3 or TRBV12-4 and TRBJ1-1, with 8 bases aligning to TRBD1. CDR3 size: 12 residues. The V and J ends lost 10 bases and 6 bases, in that order; junction bases with no gene match: 7. CDR3 amino acids: CATRTGWAEAFF. As DNA, the CDR3 is TGTGCCACCAGGACAGGGTGGGCTGAAGCTTTCTTT.

The genes are TRBV29-1 and TRBJ1-2; tentatively, D is TRBD1 (6 bases). This CDR3 contains 17 residues. Germline values: CDR1 SQVTM, CDR2 ANQGSEA. V lost 6 bases to trimming and J lost 0 bases, with 23 bases between them. The CDR3 nucleotides read TGCAGCGTCCTCATCGACGACAGGCCGCTAGCTAACTATGGCTACACCTTC. It specifies CSVLIDDRPLANYGYTF.

The chain uses TRBV19 and TRBJ2-2, with a possible D match to TRBD2 (5 bases). The CDR3 covers 16 residues. V lost 5 bases and J lost 0, with 13 bases in between. CDR1 is LNHDA, CDR2 SQIVND, per germline (reference sequence). Here the CDR3 DNA reads TGTGCCAGTAGTCCAGCTCGGGGAACGAACACCGGGGAGCTGTTTTTT. Encoded protein: CASSPARGTNTGELFF.

The rearrangement uses TRBV5-6 and TRBJ1-1, with a tentative D call TRBD1 (5 bases). Germline CDR1 SGHDT, CDR2 YYEEEE. The CDR3 runs to 13 residues. V was trimmed by 5 bases and J by 1 base, leaving 9 bases between them. CDR3 bases: TGTGCCAGCAGTTGGACACCGAACACTGAAGCTTTCTTT. Translation: CASSWTPNTEAFF.

The chain links TRBV6-5 to TRBJ2-5, with TRBD2 matching over 7 bases. The CDR3 is 12 amino acids. The V segment lost 8 bases and the J segment 5 bases; nucleotides outside the gene matches: 5. Looked up from germline, CDR1 is MNHEY and CDR2 is SVGAGI. CDR3 sequence: CASGRREETQYF. The CDR3, as DNA: TGTGCCAGCGGTCGGCGGGAGGAGACCCAGTACTTC.

This sequence joins TRBV4-1 and TRBJ2-5, with 12 bases identical to TRBD2. Germline CDR1 MGHRA, CDR2 YSYEKL. The junction had 5 bases not matched to a gene; V was cut back by 3 bases and J by 0 bases. The CDR3 length is 17 residues. CDR3 loop: CASSQGLAGGNQETQYF. CDR3 nucleotides: TGCGCCAGCAGCCAGGGTCTAGCGGGGGGGAACCAAGAGACCCAGTACTTC.

V is TRBV19 and J is TRBJ1-2; D uncertain. The germline V gene encodes CDR1 LNHDA and CDR2 SQIVND (reference sequence). This CDR3 is 13 amino acids long. V was shortened by 2 bases and J by 3 bases, with 7 bases between the two germline ends. The CDR3 protein is CASSIQRDYGYTF. CDR3 coding DNA: TGTGCCAGTAGTATACAGAGGGACTATGGCTACACCTTC.

The gene calls are TRBV6-6 and TRBJ2-7, with TRBD1 matching over 10 bases. The CDR3 has 15 residues. The V segment lost 8 bases and the J segment 0 bases; nucleotides outside the gene matches: 7. Germline values: CDR1 MNHNY, CDR2 SVGAGI (reference sequence). The CDR3 DNA follows: TGTGCCAGCCTACCCTGGGACAGGGGCTCCTACGAGCAGTACTTC. It is translated as CASLPWDRGSYEQYF.